Reported below is one T cell receptor (beta chain). This sample is part of a study of blood T cell repertoires in COVID-19. In the study overall: T cells, B-cell-depleted T cells, or PBMCs supplied cDNA or gDNA.

Sequenced by immunoSEQ multiplex PCR; TCRdb stores in-frame clones only, minus some. Of 200,000 to 300,000 clones in the sample, roughly 91% were seen once. Germline V gene sequence: CDR1 MNHEY, CDR2 SMNVEV (reference sequence). V dropped 2 bases and J dropped 6 bases, with 16 bases sitting between them. This CDR3 is built from 16 residues. Material: PBMCs or T cells enriched from blood (not recorded which). The sequence derives from a man aged 40-55 years who had recovered from COVID-19. This chain links TRBV27 with TRBJ1-4, with D maybe TRBD1 (6 bases). In DNA form, the CDR3 reads TGTGCCAGCAGTTTACGCCGCCAGGGGAAATATGAAAAACTGTTTTTT. Translated: CASSLRRQGKYEKLFF.